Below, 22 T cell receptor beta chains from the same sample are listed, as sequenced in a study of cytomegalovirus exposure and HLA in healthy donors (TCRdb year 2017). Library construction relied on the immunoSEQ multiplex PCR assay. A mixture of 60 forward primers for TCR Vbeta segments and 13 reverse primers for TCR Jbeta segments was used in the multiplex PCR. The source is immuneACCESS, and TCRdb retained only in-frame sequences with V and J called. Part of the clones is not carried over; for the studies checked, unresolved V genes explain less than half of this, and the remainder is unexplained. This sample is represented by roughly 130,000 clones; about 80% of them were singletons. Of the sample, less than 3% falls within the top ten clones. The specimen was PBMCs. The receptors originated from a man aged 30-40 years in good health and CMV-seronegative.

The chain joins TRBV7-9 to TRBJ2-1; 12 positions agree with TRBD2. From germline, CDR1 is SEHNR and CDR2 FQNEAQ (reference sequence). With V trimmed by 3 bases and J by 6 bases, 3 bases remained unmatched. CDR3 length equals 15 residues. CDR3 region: CASSFTSGRFNEQFF. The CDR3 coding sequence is TGTGCCAGCAGCTTTACTAGCGGGAGGTTCAATGAGCAGTTCTTC.

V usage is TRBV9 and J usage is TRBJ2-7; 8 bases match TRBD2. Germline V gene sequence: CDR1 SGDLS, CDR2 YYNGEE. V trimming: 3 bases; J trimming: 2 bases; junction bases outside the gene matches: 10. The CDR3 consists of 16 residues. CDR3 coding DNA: TGTGCCAGCAGCGGGACTGTGGCGGGAGGCCCCTACGAGCAGTACTTC. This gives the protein CASSGTVAGGPYEQYF. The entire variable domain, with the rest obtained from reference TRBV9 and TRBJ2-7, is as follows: DSGVTQTPKHLITATGQRVTLRCSPRSGDLSVYWYQQSLDQGLQFLIQYYNGEERAKGNILERFSAQQFPDLHSELNLSSLELGDSALYFCASSGTVAGGPYEQYFGPGTRLTVT.

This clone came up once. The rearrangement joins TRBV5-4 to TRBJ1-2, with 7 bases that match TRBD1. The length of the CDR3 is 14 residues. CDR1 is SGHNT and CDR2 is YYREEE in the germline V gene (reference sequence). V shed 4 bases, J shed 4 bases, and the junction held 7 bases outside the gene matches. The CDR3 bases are TGTGCCAGCAGCCTGGGGACAGCCGGCTATGGCTACACCTTC. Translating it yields CASSLGTAGYGYTF. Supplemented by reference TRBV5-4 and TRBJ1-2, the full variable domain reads ETGVTQSPTHLIKTRGQQVTLRCSSQSGHNTVSWYQQALGQGPQFIFQYYREEENGRGNFPPRFSGLQFPNYSSELNVNALELDDSALYLCASSLGTAGYGYTFGSGTRLTVV.

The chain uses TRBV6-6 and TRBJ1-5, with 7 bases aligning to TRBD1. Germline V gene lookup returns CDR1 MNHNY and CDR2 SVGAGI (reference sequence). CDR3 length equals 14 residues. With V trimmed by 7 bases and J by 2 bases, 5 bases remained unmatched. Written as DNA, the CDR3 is TGTGCCAGCACGGGACAGCGACGCAATCAGCCCCAGCATTTT. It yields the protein CASTGQRRNQPQHF.

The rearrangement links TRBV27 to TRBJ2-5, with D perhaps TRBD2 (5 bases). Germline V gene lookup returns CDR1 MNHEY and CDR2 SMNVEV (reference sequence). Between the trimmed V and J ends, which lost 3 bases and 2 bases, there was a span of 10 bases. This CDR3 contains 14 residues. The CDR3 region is CASSFHGDQETQYF. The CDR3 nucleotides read TGTGCCAGCAGTTTTCACGGGGATCAAGAGACCCAGTACTTC.

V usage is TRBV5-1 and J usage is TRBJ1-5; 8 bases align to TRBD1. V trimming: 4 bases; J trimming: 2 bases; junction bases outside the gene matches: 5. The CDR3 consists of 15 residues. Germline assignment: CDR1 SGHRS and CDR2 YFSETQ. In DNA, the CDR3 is TGCGCCAGCAGCCGTGGACAGGGCGGCAATCAGCCCCAGCATTTT. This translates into CASSRGQGGNQPQHF.

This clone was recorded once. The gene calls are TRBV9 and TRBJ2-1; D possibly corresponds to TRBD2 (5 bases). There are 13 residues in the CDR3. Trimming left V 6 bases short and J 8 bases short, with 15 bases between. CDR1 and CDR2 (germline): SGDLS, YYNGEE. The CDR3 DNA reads TGTGCCAGCACCTGGACGGGGTTTTATGAGCAGTTCTTC. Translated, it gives CASTWTGFYEQFF.

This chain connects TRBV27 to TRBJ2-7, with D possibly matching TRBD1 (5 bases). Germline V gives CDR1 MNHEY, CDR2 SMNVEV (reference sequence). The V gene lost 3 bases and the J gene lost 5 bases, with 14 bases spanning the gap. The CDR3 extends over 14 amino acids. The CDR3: CASSFRELPDEQYF. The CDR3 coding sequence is TGTGCCAGCAGTTTCAGGGAACTACCCGACGAGCAGTACTTC.

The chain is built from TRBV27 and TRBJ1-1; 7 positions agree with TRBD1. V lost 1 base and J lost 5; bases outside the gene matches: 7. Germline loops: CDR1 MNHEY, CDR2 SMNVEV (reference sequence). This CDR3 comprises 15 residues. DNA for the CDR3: TGTGCCAGCAGTTTATTCGGCAGGGGGAAGACTGAAGCTTTCTTT. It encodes CASSLFGRGKTEAFF.

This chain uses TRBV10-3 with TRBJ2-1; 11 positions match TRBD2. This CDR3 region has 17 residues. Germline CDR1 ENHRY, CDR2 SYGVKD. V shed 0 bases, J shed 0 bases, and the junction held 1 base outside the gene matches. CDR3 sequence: CAISESTSGSSYNEQFF. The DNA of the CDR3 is TGTGCCATCAGTGAGTCCACTAGCGGGAGCTCCTACAATGAGCAGTTCTTC.

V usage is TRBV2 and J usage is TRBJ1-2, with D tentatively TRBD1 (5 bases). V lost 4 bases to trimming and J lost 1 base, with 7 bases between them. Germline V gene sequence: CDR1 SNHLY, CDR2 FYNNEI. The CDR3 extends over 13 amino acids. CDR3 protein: CASSVGGNYGYTF. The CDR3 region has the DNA TGTGCCAGCAGTGTGGGGGGTAACTATGGCTACACCTTC.

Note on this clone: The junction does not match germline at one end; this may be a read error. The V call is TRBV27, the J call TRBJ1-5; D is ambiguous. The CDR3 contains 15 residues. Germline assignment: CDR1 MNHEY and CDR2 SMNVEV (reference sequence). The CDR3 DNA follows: TGTGCCAGCAGTTACAGCGGGTATAGCAATCAGCCCCAGAATTTT. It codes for CASSYSGYSNQPQNF.

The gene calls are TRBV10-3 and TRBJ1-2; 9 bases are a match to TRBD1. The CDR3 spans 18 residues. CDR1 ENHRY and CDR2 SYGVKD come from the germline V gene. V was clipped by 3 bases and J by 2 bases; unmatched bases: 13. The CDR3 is CAISERGGVGTGNYGYTF. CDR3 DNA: TGTGCCATCAGTGAACGAGGAGGGGTCGGGACAGGGAACTATGGCTACACCTTC.

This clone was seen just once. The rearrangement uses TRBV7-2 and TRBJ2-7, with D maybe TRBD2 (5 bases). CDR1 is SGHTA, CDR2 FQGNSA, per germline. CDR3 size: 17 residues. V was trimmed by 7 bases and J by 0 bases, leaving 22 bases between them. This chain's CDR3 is CASNLISGIADSYEQYF. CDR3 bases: TGTGCCAGCAACCTGATCTCCGGGATAGCTGACTCCTACGAGCAGTACTTC. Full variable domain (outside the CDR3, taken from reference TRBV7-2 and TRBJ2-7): GAGVSQSPSNKVTEKGKDVELRCDPISGHTALYWYRQSLGQGLEFLIYFQGNSAPDKSGLPSDRFSAERTGGSVSTLTIQRTQQEDSAVYLCASNLISGIADSYEQYFGPGTRLTVT.

The CDR3, as DNA: TGTGCCAGCAGGACAGGCCATAGCAATCAGCCCCAGCATTTT. Residues: CASRTGHSNQPQHF. The V and J genes are TRBV6-1 and TRBJ1-5; TRBD1 might be the D (6 bases). Germline V gene data show CDR1 as MNHNS and CDR2 as SASEGT. Trimming took off 6 bases at V and 0 bases at J, with 9 bases between the two ends. The CDR3 length is 14 residues.

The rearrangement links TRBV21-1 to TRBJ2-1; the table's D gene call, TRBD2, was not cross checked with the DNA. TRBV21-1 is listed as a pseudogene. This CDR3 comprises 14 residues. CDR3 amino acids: CASSKEKLDNEQFF. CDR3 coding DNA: TGTGCCAGCAGCAAAGAAAAGCTAGACAATGAGCAGTTCTTC.

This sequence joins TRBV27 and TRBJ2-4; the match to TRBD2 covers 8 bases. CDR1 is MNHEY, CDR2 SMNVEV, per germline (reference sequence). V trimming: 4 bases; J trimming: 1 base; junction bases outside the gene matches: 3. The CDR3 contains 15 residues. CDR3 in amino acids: CASSYSGTAKNIQYF. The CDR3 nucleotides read TGTGCCAGCAGTTATAGCGGGACGGCCAAAAACATTCAGTACTTC.

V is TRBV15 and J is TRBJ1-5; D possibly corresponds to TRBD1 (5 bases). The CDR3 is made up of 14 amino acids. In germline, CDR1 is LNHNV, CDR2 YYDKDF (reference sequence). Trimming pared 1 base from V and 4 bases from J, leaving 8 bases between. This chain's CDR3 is CATSRGAGNQPQHF. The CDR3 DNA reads TGTGCCACCAGCAGAGGCGCAGGGAATCAGCCCCAGCATTTT.

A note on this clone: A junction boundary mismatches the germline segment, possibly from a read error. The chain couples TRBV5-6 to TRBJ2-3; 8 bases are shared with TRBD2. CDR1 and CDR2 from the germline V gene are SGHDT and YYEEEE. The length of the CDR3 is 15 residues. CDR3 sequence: CASTLPSGFTDTQYF. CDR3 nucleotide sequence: TGTGCCAGCACCTTGCCTAGCGGGTTCACAGATACGCAGTATTTT. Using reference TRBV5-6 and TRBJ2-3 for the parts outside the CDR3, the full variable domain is DAGVTQSPTHLIKTRGQQVTLRCSPKSGHDTVSWYQQALGQGPQFIFQYYEEEERQRGNFPDRFSGHQFPNYSSELNVNALLLGDSALYLCASTLPSGFTDTQYFGPGTRLTVL.

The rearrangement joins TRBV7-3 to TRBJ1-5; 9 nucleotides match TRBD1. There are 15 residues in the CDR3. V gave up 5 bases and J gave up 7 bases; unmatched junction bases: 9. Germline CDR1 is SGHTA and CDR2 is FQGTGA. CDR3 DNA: TGTGCCAGCAGCCCCTCGGGACAGGGAGACCAGCCCCAGCATTTT. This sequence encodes CASSPSGQGDQPQHF.

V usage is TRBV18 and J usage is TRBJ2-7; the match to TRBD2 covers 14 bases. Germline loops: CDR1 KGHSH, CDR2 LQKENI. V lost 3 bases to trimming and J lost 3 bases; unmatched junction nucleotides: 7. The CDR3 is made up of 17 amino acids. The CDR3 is CASSPVGLAGADYEQYF. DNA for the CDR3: TGTGCCAGCTCACCGGTGGGACTAGCGGGAGCGGACTACGAGCAGTACTTC.

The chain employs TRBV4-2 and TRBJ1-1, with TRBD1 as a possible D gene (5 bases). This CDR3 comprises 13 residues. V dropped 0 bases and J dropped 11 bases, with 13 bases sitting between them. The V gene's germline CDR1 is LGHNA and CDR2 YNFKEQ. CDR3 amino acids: CASSQDLGGMAFF. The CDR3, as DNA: TGTGCCAGCAGCCAAGATTTGGGGGGAATGGCTTTCTTT.